These 21 T cell receptor beta chains were sequenced from one sample in a study of CD8 T cells in Susac syndrome. The RNA input was roughly 0.45 to 1 ug, and it was reverse transcribed with random hexamers. A single record per CDR3 protein comes from TCRdb applying MiXCR to the immunoSEQ multiplex PCR reads. The sample consists of about 83,000 distinct CDR3 sequences, around 96% of them appearing once. Sequenced sample: CD8+ T cells from PBMCs. These receptors all stem from a human donor with Susac syndrome.

The chain has TRBV15 and TRBJ2-3, with D perhaps being TRBD1 or TRBD2 (5 bases each). Trimming cost V 1 base and J 7 bases, with 15 bases left between them. CDR3 length: 15 residues. Germline CDR1 is LNHNV and CDR2 is YYDKDF (reference sequence). The CDR3, as DNA: TGTGCCACCAGCAGAGGATCGGGACGTGTGAATACGCAGTATTTT. Protein product: CATSRGSGRVNTQYF.

J is TRBJ2-3 and V is TRBV9, with D possibly called TRBD1 or TRBD2 (6 bases each). Trimming cost V 4 bases and J 11 bases, with 14 bases left between them. The CDR3 contains 12 residues. Per germline, CDR1 SGDLS and CDR2 YYNGEE. This CDR3 is CASSPGAVVQYF. DNA of the CDR3: TGTGCCAGCAGCCCGGGGGCAGTAGTGCAGTATTTT. The full variable domain, completed using reference TRBV9 and TRBJ2-3, is DSGVTQTPKHLITATGQRVTLRCSPRSGDLSVYWYQQSLDQGLQFLIQYYNGEERAKGNILERFSAQQFPDLHSELNLSSLELGDSALYFCASSPGAVVQYFGPGTRLTVL.

The gene calls are TRBV20-1 and TRBJ2-2; 7 nucleotides line up with TRBD2. CDR1 is DFQATT, CDR2 SNEGSKA, per germline (reference sequence). The trim removed 6 bases at V and 5 bases at J, leaving 6 bases unmatched. The CDR3 runs to 13 residues. CDR3 nucleotide sequence: TGCAGTGCGGGCGGGAGTAGGACCGGGGAGCTGTTTTTT. Its protein product is CSAGGSRTGELFF.

The rearrangement uses TRBV4-3 and TRBJ2-2; D unresolved. V dropped 0 bases and J dropped 4 bases, with 9 bases sitting between them. The CDR3 has 15 amino acids. Germline CDR1 and CDR2: LGHNA and YSLEER. CDR3 residues: CASSQDSQVTGELFF. The CDR3 DNA follows: TGCGCCAGCAGCCAAGATTCACAAGTCACCGGGGAGCTGTTTTTT.

This chain joins TRBV9 and TRBJ2-1; a possible D gene is TRBD2 (5 bases). Per the germline V gene, CDR1 is SGDLS and CDR2 is YYNGEE. CDR3 size: 12 residues. V gave up 1 base and J gave up 8 bases, with 7 bases separating them. CDR3 residues: CASSVLEDEQFF. In DNA, the CDR3 is TGTGCCAGCAGCGTATTGGAGGATGAGCAGTTCTTC. Full variable domain (outside the CDR3, taken from reference TRBV9 and TRBJ2-1): DSGVTQTPKHLITATGQRVTLRCSPRSGDLSVYWYQQSLDQGLQFLIQYYNGEERAKGNILERFSAQQFPDLHSELNLSSLELGDSALYFCASSVLEDEQFFGPGTRLTVL.

The gene calls are TRBV10-3 and TRBJ2-7, with a tentative D call TRBD1 (5 bases). CDR3 length equals 13 residues. V gave up 2 bases and J gave up 5 bases, with 10 bases separating them. Germline V lookup: CDR1 ENHRY, CDR2 SYGVKD. This CDR3 reads CAISEDSRNEQYF. The CDR3 DNA is TGTGCCATCAGTGAGGACAGTCGGAACGAGCAGTACTTC.

J is TRBJ2-5 and V is TRBV25-1; 15 nucleotides match TRBD2. V was clipped by 1 base and J by 11 bases; unmatched bases: 8. The CDR3 loop spans 16 amino acids. Germline V CDR1 and CDR2: MGHDK, SYGVNS. The CDR3 protein is CASSEWRTSGGVAQYF. In DNA form, the CDR3 reads TGTGCCAGCAGTGAATGGAGGACTAGCGGGGGGGTGGCTCAGTACTTC.

V is TRBV11-2 and J is TRBJ1-1; D is possibly TRBD1 (6 bases). Trimming shortened V by 4 bases and J by 6 bases, and 12 bases separated the two germline ends. This CDR3 spans 13 amino acids. The germline gives CDR1 SGHAT, CDR2 FQNNGV. The CDR3 DNA follows: TGTGCCAGCAGCTCCCACAGGGTGTCTGAAGCTTTCTTT. It specifies CASSSHRVSEAFF. Complete variable domain (other parts from reference TRBV11-2 and TRBJ1-1): EAGVAQSPRYKIIEKRQSVAFWCNPISGHATLYWYQQILGQGPKLLIQFQNNGVVDDSQLPKDRFSAERLKGVDSTLKIQPAKLEDSAVYLCASSSHRVSEAFFGQGTRLTVV.

DNA of the CDR3: TGCAGCGGAGGGGCAAATTCAGCGGAGACCCAGTACTTC. Protein: CSGGANSAETQYF. The chain employs TRBV29-1 and TRBJ2-5; D may be TRBD1 or TRBD2 (5 bases each). V was trimmed by 7 bases and J by 5 bases, leaving 17 bases between them. Germline assignment: CDR1 SQVTM and CDR2 ANQGSEA. The CDR3 consists of 13 residues.

About this clonotype itself: One end of the junction is discordant with germline, which a read error may explain. The chain carries TRBV11-2 and TRBJ1-1; D not resolved. The CDR3 covers 16 residues. The V gene's germline CDR1 is SGHAT and CDR2 FQNNGV. The CDR3 coding sequence is TGTGCCAGCAGCGTAGAGGGTTCTCGGTTTAACACTGAAGCTTTCTTT. Its protein product is CASSVEGSRFNTEAFF.

The chain recombines TRBV4-3 with TRBJ1-5; D not resolved. Germline-derived CDR1 and CDR2 are LGHNA and YSLEER. This CDR3 spans 16 amino acids. Trimming removed 1 base at V and 0 bases at J, with 10 bases between. CDR3 in amino acids: CASSQGVSYSNQPQHF. The CDR3 DNA reads TGCGCCAGCAGCCAAGGAGTGAGCTATAGCAATCAGCCCCAGCATTTT.

The chain uses TRBV29-1 and TRBJ2-5; 7 nucleotides align to TRBD2. V shed 0 bases and J 4 bases; nucleotides not matched to a gene: 14. Germline values: CDR1 SQVTM, CDR2 ANQGSEA. The CDR3 consists of 17 residues. CDR3 amino acids: CSVEDPREGVRRETQYF. The CDR3 DNA reads TGCAGCGTTGAAGATCCCAGGGAGGGAGTCAGGAGAGAGACCCAGTACTTC.

V gene TRBV28 combines with J gene TRBJ2-5; TRBD1 agrees at 8 bases. The J segment lost 4 bases and the V segment lost 4 bases, leaving 14 bases of the junction unmatched. Germline assignment: CDR1 MDHEN and CDR2 SYDVKM. The CDR3 is 17 residues long. The CDR3 DNA is TGTGCCAGCAGTTCTACCCGCAGGGGGCAACCCGGAGAGACCCAGTACTTC. It codes for CASSSTRRGQPGETQYF.

The rearrangement joins TRBV6-2 or TRBV6-3 to TRBJ1-1, with D maybe TRBD1 (5 bases). This CDR3 has 12 residues. V gave up 5 bases and J gave up 10 bases, with 14 bases separating them. Per the germline V gene, CDR1 is MNHEY and CDR2 is SVGEGT. The CDR3 reads CASSRRWGTAFF. In DNA form, the CDR3 reads TGTGCCAGCAGTCGGCGTTGGGGGACAGCTTTCTTT.

J is TRBJ2-1 and V is TRBV4-3; possibly TRBD2 for D (6 bases). There are 16 residues in the CDR3. The germline V gene encodes CDR1 LGHNA and CDR2 YSLEER. The V end lost 0 bases, the J end lost 2 bases, and 11 bases lay between the germline ends. The CDR3 protein is CASSQDGRGAYNEQFF. The CDR3 DNA reads TGCGCCAGCAGCCAAGACGGGCGGGGAGCCTACAATGAGCAGTTCTTC.

The chain carries TRBV19 and TRBJ2-1; 9 nucleotides line up with TRBD2. CDR1 and CDR2 from the germline V gene are LNHDA and SQIVND (reference sequence). V was clipped by 9 bases and J by 7 bases; unmatched bases: 10. The CDR3 runs 14 residues. CDR3 sequence reads: CASSAGGPGNEQFF. CDR3 DNA sequence: TGTGCCAGCTCTGCGGGGGGGCCGGGTAATGAGCAGTTCTTC.

The chain employs TRBV29-1 and TRBJ2-7; D is possibly TRBD1 (5 bases). Germline CDR1 is SQVTM and CDR2 is ANQGSEA. V was pared by 2 bases and J by 1 base, with 12 bases between. CDR3 length: 14 amino acids. The CDR3 DNA is TGCAGCGTTGAACGCAGGGATGGATCCTACGAGCAGTACTTC. As protein: CSVERRDGSYEQYF.

The rearrangement uses TRBV4-3 and TRBJ2-5; 10 bases align to TRBD2. CDR3 length equals 16 residues. V trimming: 3 bases; J trimming: 5 bases; junction bases outside the gene matches: 9. From germline, CDR1 is LGHNA and CDR2 YSLEER. The CDR3 protein is CASSQDSGGFFETQYF. CDR3 nucleotides: TGCGCCAGCAGCCAGGATAGCGGGGGGTTCTTTGAGACCCAGTACTTC.

V usage is TRBV6-5 and J usage is TRBJ1-6; 8 nucleotides line up with TRBD1. Losses at the gene ends were 0 bases for V and 7 bases for J; bases not matched to a gene: 5. The germline V gene encodes CDR1 MNHEY and CDR2 SVGAGI. The CDR3 has 16 residues. The CDR3 DNA follows: TGTGCCAGCAGTTACTCGGTGGACAGGGTCAATTCACCCCTCCACTTT. This encodes CASSYSVDRVNSPLHF.

The chain carries TRBV9 and TRBJ1-1; a weak D match, TRBD1 (5 bases). Germline V lookup: CDR1 SGDLS, CDR2 YYNGEE. Trimming stripped 3 bases from V and 6 bases from J, with 9 bases between. CDR3 length: 12 amino acids. The CDR3 bases are TGTGCCAGCAGCGAGTGGGGGGCTGAAGCTTTCTTT. This gives the protein CASSEWGAEAFF. Drawing the rest from reference TRBV9 and TRBJ1-1, the complete variable domain is DSGVTQTPKHLITATGQRVTLRCSPRSGDLSVYWYQQSLDQGLQFLIQYYNGEERAKGNILERFSAQQFPDLHSELNLSSLELGDSALYFCASSEWGAEAFFGQGTRLTVV.

The chain links TRBV5-6 to TRBJ2-5, with D possibly matching TRBD1 (6 bases). From germline, CDR1 is SGHDT and CDR2 YYEEEE. With 6 bases removed from V and 4 bases from J, the gap between germline ends came to 13 bases. The CDR3 extends over 13 amino acids. DNA of the CDR3: TGTGCCAGCACCCTAGGGGGTCGAGAGACCCAGTACTTC. Translating gives CASTLGGRETQYF.